A selection of T cell receptor beta chains follows, all from one sample in a study of OX40 agonist ivuxolimab in advanced cancers. The repertoire was sequenced with immunoSEQ multiplex PCR; TCRdb's copy has only in-frame clones and lacks some. The table lists fewer than 60,000 clones, about nine tenths of them singletons. The specimen was CD4+ or CD8+ T cells sorted from blood, collected in a trial of the OX40 agonist ivuxolimab. All receptors derive from an adult with an advanced solid tumor such as melanoma, head and neck, liver or kidney cancer. The CDR3 runs from the conserved cysteine through the conserved F or W. The D gene is left open where the match is weak. The size of a clone is reported for some rows only, either as once, few or many, or as a class for expanded clones.

J | D | size | V | CDR3 | DNA
TRBJ1-5 | TRBD1 | . | TRBV7-2 | CASSQYRTGTGNQPQHF | TGTGCCAGCAGCCAATACCGGACAGGGACGGGCAATCAGCCCCAGCATTTT
TRBJ2-1 | . | . | TRBV2 | CASFEADLYNEQFF | TGTGCCAGCTTCGAAGCGGACCTCTACAATGAGCAGTTCTTC
TRBJ2-1 | TRBD2 | . | TRBV11-2 | CASSPSGTSGGGSYNEQFF | TGTGCCAGCAGTCCATCCGGGACTAGCGGGGGGGGATCCTACAATGAGCAGTTCTTC
TRBJ2-1 | TRBD2 | . | TRBV6-1 | CASSDPSGSSYNEQFF | TGTGCCAGCAGTGACCCTAGCGGGAGCTCCTACAATGAGCAGTTCTTC
TRBJ2-5 | . | . | TRBV19 | CASSIGAAQETQYF | TGTGCCAGTAGTATAGGGGCAGCGCAAGAGACCCAGTACTTC
TRBJ2-7 | TRBD2 | . | TRBV6-5 | CATRGPGGRSYEQYF | TGTGCCACCCGGGGTCCGGGAGGGCGTTCCTACGAGCAGTACTTC
TRBJ1-2 | TRBD1 | . | TRBV19 | CASSTRTGSYGYTF | TGTGCCAGTAGTACCAGGACAGGGAGTTATGGCTACACCTTC
TRBJ2-5 | . | . | TRBV18 | CASSRMTGRETQYF | TGTGCCAGCTCACGAATGACAGGGAGGGAGACCCAGTACTTC
TRBJ1-1 | . | . | TRBV2 | CASLQGMNTEAFF | TGTGCCAGCCTCCAGGGGATGAACACTGAAGCTTTCTTT
TRBJ1-1 | TRBD1 | . | TRBV30 | CARTGVTTEAFF | TGTGCCCGGACAGGGGTTACCACTGAAGCTTTCTTT
TRBJ1-1 | . | . | TRBV28 | CASTPSGGPNTEAFF | TGTGCCAGCACCCCCTCGGGGGGCCCGAACACTGAAGCTTTCTTT
TRBJ1-4 | TRBD1 | . | TRBV18 | CASSPPTGRSEKLFF | TGTGCCAGCTCACCACCGACAGGGCGGAGTGAAAAACTGTTTTTT
TRBJ2-3 | . | . | TRBV9 | CASSVRPTTTDTQYF | TGTGCCAGCAGCGTTAGGCCTACCACCACAGATACGCAGTATTTT
TRBJ2-3 | . | once | TRBV30 | CAWSVRMNIGRGSRPDTQYF | TGTGCCTGGAGTGTACGGATGAATATAGGACGAGGCTCTCGTCCAGATACGCAGTATTTT
TRBJ2-1 | . | . | TRBV28 | CASSMADSTYNEQFF | TGTGCCAGCAGTATGGCGGACTCCACCTACAATGAGCAGTTCTTC
TRBJ1-1 | . | . | TRBV7-2 | CASSRQKNTEAFF | TGTGCCAGCAGCCGTCAAAAGAACACTGAAGCTTTCTTT
TRBJ2-7 | TRBD1 | . | TRBV10-3 | CAILQGESYEQYF | TGTGCCATACTCCAGGGGGAATCCTACGAGCAGTACTTC
TRBJ2-1 | . | once | TRBV11-3 | CASSLGNEQFF | TGTGCCAGCAGCTTGGGCAATGAGCAGTTCTTC
TRBJ1-5 | . | once | TRBV7-8 | CASSLEGVTPQHF | TGTGCCAGCAGCTTAGAGGGGGTCACCCCCCAGCATTTT
TRBJ1-6 | . | . | TRBV6-1 | CASSFAGKYSPLHF | TGTGCCAGCAGTTTTGCCGGGAAGTACTCACCCCTCCACTTT
TRBJ2-3 | . | . | TRBV10-3 | CAISDWGTISTGTDTQYF | TGTGCCATCAGTGATTGGGGGACAATCTCGACTGGCACAGATACGCAGTATTTT
TRBJ2-2 | . | . | TRBV19 | CASSAVMGRAGELFF | TGTGCCAGTAGTGCCGTGATGGGAAGGGCCGGGGAGCTGTTTTTT
TRBJ2-5 | . | . | TRBV6-1 | CATLRQSSQETQYF | TGTGCCACCTTACGACAGAGTTCACAAGAGACCCAGTACTTC
TRBJ2-5 | . | . | TRBV28 | CASSTYQETQYF | TGTGCCAGCAGTACCTACCAAGAGACCCAGTACTTC
TRBJ2-5 | . | . | TRBV5-4 | CASSSDQIEETQYF | TGTGCCAGCAGCAGTGACCAAATTGAAGAGACCCAGTACTTC
TRBJ1-1 | . | . | TRBV7-2 | CASSLDRVNTEAFF | TGTGCCAGCAGCCTAGACAGAGTGAACACTGAAGCTTTCTTT
TRBJ2-1 | . | . | TRBV7-3 | CASSLGNEQFF | TGTGCCAGCAGCTTAGGGAATGAGCAGTTCTTC
TRBJ1-3 | . | . | TRBV5-1 | CASSWEGDPSSGNTIYF | TGCGCCAGCAGCTGGGAGGGGGACCCGAGCTCTGGAAACACCATATATTTT
TRBJ2-7 | . | . | TRBV6-5 | CASSYSGYLGTYEQYF | TGTGCCAGCAGTTACTCGGGCTATTTGGGAACCTACGAGCAGTACTTC
TRBJ2-2 | . | . | TRBV15 | CATSRSAAAGDTGELFF | TGTGCCACCAGCAGGTCTGCTGCGGCAGGAGACACCGGGGAGCTGTTTTTT
TRBJ2-7 | . | . | TRBV7-2 | CASSQGGGGSPYEQYF | TGTGCCAGCAGCCAAGGAGGGGGCGGGAGTCCCTACGAGCAGTACTTC
TRBJ2-7 | TRBD2 | . | TRBV7-2 | CASSFLAGVDYEQYF | TGTGCCAGCAGCTTTCTGGCGGGAGTCGACTACGAGCAGTACTTC
TRBJ2-3 | TRBD2 | . | TRBV11-1 | CASSRLASGRTDTQYF | TGTGCCAGCAGCCGCTTGGCTAGCGGACGCACAGATACGCAGTATTTT
TRBJ2-3 | . | . | TRBV7-2 | CASSFGTGYYTDTQYF | TGTGCCAGCAGCTTCGGTACAGGGTACTACACAGATACGCAGTATTTT
TRBJ2-7 | TRBD2 | . | TRBV5-6 | CASRLIAGGKGEQYF | TGTGCCAGCAGACTTATAGCGGGAGGGAAGGGCGAGCAGTACTTC
TRBJ2-3 | . | . | TRBV4-1 | CATYIRRDALPEGETQYF | TGCGCCACCTATATAAGGCGGGACGCTCTTCCTGAGGGCGAGACGCAGTATTTT
TRBJ1-4 | TRBD1 | . | TRBV5-4 | CASSLRTGGPTNEKLFF | TGTGCCAGCAGCTTGAGGACAGGGGGCCCAACTAATGAAAAACTGTTTTTT
TRBJ2-3 | TRBD2 | once | TRBV27 | CASSLVGTSGSLGTDTQYF | TGTGCCAGCAGTTTAGTCGGGACTAGCGGGAGTTTGGGCACAGATACGCAGTATTTT
TRBJ2-2 | TRBD2 | . | TRBV7-2 | CASSFRGREAGNTGELFF | TGTGCCAGCAGCTTCCGTGGGCGGGAGGCCGGGAACACCGGGGAGCTGTTTTTT
TRBJ2-3 | TRBD2 | . | TRBV28 | CASRLIAGGPTDTQYF | TGTGCCAGCAGGCTAATAGCGGGAGGGCCTACAGATACGCAGTATTTT